The entry below describes one TCR beta chain. What it recognizes is unknown. The data were taken from a study of beta chain features in type 1 diabetes. Study observations and caveats: When Type 1 diabetes patients were examined, their TCRB CDR3s proved moderately but significantly shorter in all four CD4+ subsets.

Sequenced material consisted of expressed TCRB transcripts (all of the isolated RNA was reverse transcribed). TCRdb's table, derived via immunoSEQ multiplex PCR, lists solely in-frame clones and lacks some. This table has a few hundred thousand clones, approximately 16% appearing once. V shed 4 bases and J 8 bases; nucleotides not matched to a gene: 15. The CDR3 has 16 residues. The germline V gene has CDR1 SGHTS and CDR2 YDEGEE. The J gene is TRBJ2-1, the V gene TRBV5-8, with 7 bases aligning to TRBD2. The source is a man younger than 35 with type 1 diabetes. Sample: naive CD4+ T cells from blood. The CDR3: CASSPPRAGFNHEQFF. CDR3 in DNA: TGTGCCAGCAGCCCGCCGAGAGCGGGATTCAATCATGAGCAGTTCTTC. The full variable domain, in which reference TRBV5-8 and TRBJ2-1 provide the parts outside the CDR3, is EAGVTQSPTHLIKTRGQQATLRCSPISGHTSVYWYQQALGLGLQFLLWYDEGEERNRGNFPPRFSGRQFPNYSSELNVNALELEDSALYLCASSPPRAGFNHEQFFGPGTRLTVL.